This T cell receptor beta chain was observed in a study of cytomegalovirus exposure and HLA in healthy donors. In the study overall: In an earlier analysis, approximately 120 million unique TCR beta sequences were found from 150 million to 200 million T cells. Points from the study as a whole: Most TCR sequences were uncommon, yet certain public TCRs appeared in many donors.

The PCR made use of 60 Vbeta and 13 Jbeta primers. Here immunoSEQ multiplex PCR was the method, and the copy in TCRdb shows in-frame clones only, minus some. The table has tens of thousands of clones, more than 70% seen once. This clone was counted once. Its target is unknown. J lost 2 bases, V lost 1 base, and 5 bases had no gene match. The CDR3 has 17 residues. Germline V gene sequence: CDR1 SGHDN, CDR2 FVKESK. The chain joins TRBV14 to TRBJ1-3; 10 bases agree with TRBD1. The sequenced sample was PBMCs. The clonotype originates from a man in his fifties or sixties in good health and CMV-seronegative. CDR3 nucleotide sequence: TGTGCCAGCAGCCAAGGGGACAGGGGATTTGCTGGAAACACCATATATTTT. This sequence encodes CASSQGDRGFAGNTIYF.